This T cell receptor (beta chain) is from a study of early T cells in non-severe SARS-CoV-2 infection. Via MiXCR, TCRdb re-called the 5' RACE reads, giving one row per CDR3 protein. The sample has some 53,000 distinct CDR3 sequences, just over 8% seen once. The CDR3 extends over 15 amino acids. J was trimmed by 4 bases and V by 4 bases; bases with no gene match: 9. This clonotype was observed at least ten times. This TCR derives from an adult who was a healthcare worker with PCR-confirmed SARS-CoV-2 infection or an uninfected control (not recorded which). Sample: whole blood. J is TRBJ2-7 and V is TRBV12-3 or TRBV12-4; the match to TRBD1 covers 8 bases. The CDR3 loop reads CASSSTGGNGYEQYF. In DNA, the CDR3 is TGTGCCAGCAGTTCCACAGGGGGGAATGGGTACGAGCAGTACTTC.